Described below is a single T cell receptor (beta chain) sequence and its context. The germline V and J ends were trimmed by 6 bases and 0 bases, with 12 bases remaining between them. The germline gives CDR1 SNHLY, CDR2 FYNNEI. This CDR3 comprises 15 residues. Original handling: Estimates of nucleated cell counts were drawn from the amplification of reference gene primers. Here immunoSEQ multiplex PCR was the method, and the copy in TCRdb shows in-frame clones only, minus some. D and trimming were read from the DNA, whereas the V and J calls and clone size are those reported in that table. This sample has approximately 99,000 clones, with 88% found just once. The data are from a study of blood T cell repertoires in COVID-19. As for the study in general: Sites in the United States, Italy and Spain provided acute and convalescent COVID-19 samples. Sources were T cells, B-cell-depleted T cells, or PBMCs; the material itself was cDNA or gDNA.

Those enrolled in Seattle joined during active infection and were followed longitudinally afterward. The sequenced sample was peripheral blood. The chain couples TRBV2 to TRBJ1-3; the D gene is possibly TRBD1 (6 bases). The TCR sequence derives from a man aged 50-60 years with COVID-19, enrolled during active disease. CDR3 sequence: CASSVTGSSGNTIYF. The CDR3 DNA reads as TGTGCCAGCAGCGTTACAGGGAGCTCTGGAAACACCATATATTTT.